The present TCR beta chain was sequenced within a study of T cell repertoires in cytomegalovirus infection. Trimming took 7 bases from V and 2 from J, leaving 17 bases between them. The CDR3 sequence is 15 residues long. This clonotype was picked up many times. Antigen specificity is unknown. Findings of the study overall: HLA-C-restricted, CMV-specific TCR beta clonotypes were dominant ex vivo.

TCRdb processed the reads anew with MiXCR; each CDR3 protein has one entry. The sample gives roughly 320,000 distinct CDR3 sequences, about 8.8% of which show up once; 2% to 3% is in the top ten. The chain is built from TRBV12-3 or TRBV12-4 and TRBJ1-1, with D uncertain. The sequenced sample consisted of PBMCs. The receptor was derived from a human donor in good health (CMV status not recorded). Some clones in this sample may be carry-over from other donors' samples. The DNA for the CDR3 is TGTGCCAGCACCCCTCGGCTAGGGAGCAACACTGAAGCTTTCTTT. Protein: CASTPRLGSNTEAFF.